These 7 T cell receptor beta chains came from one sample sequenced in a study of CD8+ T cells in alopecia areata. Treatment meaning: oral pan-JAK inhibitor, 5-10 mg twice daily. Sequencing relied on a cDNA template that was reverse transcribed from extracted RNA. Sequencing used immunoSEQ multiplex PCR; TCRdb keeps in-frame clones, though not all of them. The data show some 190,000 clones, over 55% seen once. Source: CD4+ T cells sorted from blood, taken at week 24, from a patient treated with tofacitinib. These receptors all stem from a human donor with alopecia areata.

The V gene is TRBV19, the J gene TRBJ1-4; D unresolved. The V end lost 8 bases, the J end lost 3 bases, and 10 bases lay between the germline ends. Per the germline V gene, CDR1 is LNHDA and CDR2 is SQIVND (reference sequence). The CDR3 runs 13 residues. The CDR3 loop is CASLQNANEKLFF. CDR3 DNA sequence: TGTGCCAGTCTACAGAATGCTAATGAAAAACTGTTTTTT.

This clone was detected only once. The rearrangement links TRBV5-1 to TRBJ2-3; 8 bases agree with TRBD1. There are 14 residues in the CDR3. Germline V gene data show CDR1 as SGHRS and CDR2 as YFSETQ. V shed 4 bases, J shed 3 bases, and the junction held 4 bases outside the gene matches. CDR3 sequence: CASSRGQGTDTQYF. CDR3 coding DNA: TGCGCCAGCAGCCGAGGACAGGGAACAGATACGCAGTATTTT.

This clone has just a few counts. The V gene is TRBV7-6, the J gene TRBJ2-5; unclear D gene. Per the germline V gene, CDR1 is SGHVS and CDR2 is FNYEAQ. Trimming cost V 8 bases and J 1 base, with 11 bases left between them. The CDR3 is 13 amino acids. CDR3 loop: CASSQAVQETQYF. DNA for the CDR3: TGTGCCAGCTCCCAGGCTGTCCAAGAGACCCAGTACTTC.

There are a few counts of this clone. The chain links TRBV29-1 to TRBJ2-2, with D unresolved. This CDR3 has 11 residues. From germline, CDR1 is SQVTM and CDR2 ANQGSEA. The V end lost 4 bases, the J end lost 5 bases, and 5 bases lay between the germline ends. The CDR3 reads CSVVRTGELFF. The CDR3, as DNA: TGCAGCGTTGTTCGTACCGGGGAGCTGTTTTTT.

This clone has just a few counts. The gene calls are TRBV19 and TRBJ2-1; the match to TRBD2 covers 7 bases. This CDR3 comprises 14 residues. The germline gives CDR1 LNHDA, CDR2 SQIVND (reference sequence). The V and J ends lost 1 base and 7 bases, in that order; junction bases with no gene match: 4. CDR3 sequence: CASSIGLAGNEQFF. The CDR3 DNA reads TGTGCCAGTAGTATAGGATTAGCGGGTAATGAGCAGTTCTTC.

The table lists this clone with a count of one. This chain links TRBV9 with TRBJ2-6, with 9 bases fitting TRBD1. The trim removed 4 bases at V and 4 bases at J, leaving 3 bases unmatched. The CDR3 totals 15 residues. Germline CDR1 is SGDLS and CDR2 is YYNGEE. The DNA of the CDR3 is TGTGCCAGCAGCACACAGGGGGCCGGGGCCAACGTCCTGACTTTC. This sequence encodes CASSTQGAGANVLTF. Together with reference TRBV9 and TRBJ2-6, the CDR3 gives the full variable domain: DSGVTQTPKHLITATGQRVTLRCSPRSGDLSVYWYQQSLDQGLQFLIQYYNGEERAKGNILERFSAQQFPDLHSELNLSSLELGDSALYFCASSTQGAGANVLTFGAGSRLTVL.

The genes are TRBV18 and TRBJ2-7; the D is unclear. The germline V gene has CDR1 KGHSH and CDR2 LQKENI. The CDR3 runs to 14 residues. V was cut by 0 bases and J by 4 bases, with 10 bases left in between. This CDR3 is CASSPPSLVYEQYF. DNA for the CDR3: TGTGCCAGCTCACCACCCTCACTGGTTTACGAGCAGTACTTC.